This T cell receptor beta chain was obtained from a study of blood T cell repertoires in COVID-19. Across the study: PBMCs, B-cell-depleted T cells, or T cells provided the cDNA or gDNA that made up the material.

The CDR3 spans 16 residues. Germline lookup yields CDR1 LNHDA and CDR2 SQIVND (reference sequence). The trim removed 5 bases at V and 8 bases at J, leaving 13 bases unmatched. Produced via immunoSEQ multiplex PCR; TCRdb's table is partial and in-frame only. The sample has approximately 200,000 clones; around 80% are singletons. Source material: peripheral blood. The genes are TRBV19 and TRBJ2-1, with 9 bases aligning to TRBD2. This TCR came from a woman of 80 years or more with COVID-19, enrolled during active disease. The DNA of the CDR3 is TGTGCCAGTAGTCGGGGTACGCGGGGGGGCCTCCATGAGCAGTTCTTC. It is translated as CASSRGTRGGLHEQFF. The complete variable domain, with remaining parts taken from reference TRBV19 and TRBJ2-1, reads DGGITQSPKYLFRKEGQNVTLSCEQNLNHDAMYWYRQDPGQGLRLIYYSQIVNDFQKGDIAEGYSVSREKKESFPLTVTSAQKNPTAFYLCASSRGTRGGLHEQFFGPGTRLTVL.